What follows are 10 T cell receptor beta chains derived from one specimen sequenced in a study of TIL therapy for anti-PD-1-resistant metastatic lung cancer. The time point is: pre-treatment sample, taken before nivolumab and TIL therapy. Sequencing used immunoSEQ v3. Here immunoSEQ multiplex PCR was the method, and the copy in TCRdb shows in-frame clones only, minus some. The sample carries under 35,000 clones, 74% recorded once. The specimen was blood, collected at baseline. Every receptor here comes from a woman aged 30-79 years with non-small cell lung cancer.

This sequence joins TRBV7-6 and TRBJ2-1, with TRBD2 matching 7 bases. Germline assignment: CDR1 SGHVS and CDR2 FNYEAQ. The CDR3 runs to 15 residues. The V gene end was trimmed by 1 base and the J gene end by 10 bases; junction bases not matched to a gene: 10. The CDR3 region is CASSLEGGSPREQFF. The CDR3 bases are TGTGCCAGCAGCTTAGAGGGCGGGAGTCCGAGAGAGCAGTTCTTC. The full variable domain, in which reference TRBV7-6 and TRBJ2-1 provide the parts outside the CDR3, is GAGVSQSPRYKVTKRGQDVALRCDPISGHVSLYWYRQALGQGPEFLTYFNYEAQQDKSGLPNDRFSAERPEGSISTLTIQRTEQRDSAMYRCASSLEGGSPREQFFGPGTRLTVL.

CDR3 DNA: TGTGCCAGCAGCTTACCAGGGAAGCGTGGCTACACCTTC. The encoded protein is CASSLPGKRGYTF. The chain recombines TRBV11-2 with TRBJ1-2; D possibly corresponds to TRBD1 (5 bases). The CDR3 covers 13 residues. Trimming shortened V by 2 bases and J by 7 bases, and 11 bases separated the two germline ends. Germline V CDR1 and CDR2: SGHAT, FQNNGV.

This clone has only one observation. The chain recombines TRBV10-2 with TRBJ2-7, with TRBD2 matching over 8 bases. The trim removed 8 bases at V and 5 bases at J, leaving 8 bases unmatched. Germline V lookup: CDR1 WSHSY, CDR2 SAAADI. This CDR3 contains 13 residues. The CDR3 spells CASHPGTRNEQYF. CDR3 DNA: TGCGCCAGCCACCCCGGGACTAGGAACGAGCAGTACTTC.

The chain uses TRBV7-9 and TRBJ1-2; D remains ambiguous. With 2 bases removed from V and 7 bases from J, the gap between germline ends came to 8 bases. This CDR3 has 12 residues. Germline V CDR1 and CDR2: SEHNR, FQNEAQ (reference sequence). The CDR3 region has the DNA TGTGCCAGCAGCTTACGTTCGTCTGGCTACACCTTC. It specifies CASSLRSSGYTF.

The V and J genes are TRBV29-1 and TRBJ2-7; 7 nucleotides line up with TRBD2. Germline assignment: CDR1 SQVTM and CDR2 ANQGSEA. The CDR3 runs 12 residues. Trimming took 7 bases from V and 0 from J; bases not matched to a gene: 3. The chain's CDR3 is CSGGGSSYEQYF. As DNA, the CDR3 is TGCAGCGGGGGCGGGAGCTCCTACGAGCAGTACTTC.

V and J are TRBV7-2 and TRBJ2-7; D is perhaps TRBD1 or TRBD2 (5 bases each). Germline lookup yields CDR1 SGHTA and CDR2 FQGNSA. Trimming removed 8 bases at V and 6 bases at J, with 17 bases between. CDR3 size: 13 residues. The CDR3: CASSQGERPEQYF. CDR3 nucleotide sequence: TGTGCCAGCTCCCAGGGAGAGCGCCCCGAGCAGTACTTC.

The rearrangement uses TRBV30 and TRBJ2-7; TRBD1 is a possible D gene (6 bases). The CDR3 has 16 amino acids. With 1 base removed from V and 2 bases from J, the gap between germline ends came to 18 bases. Germline V gene lookup returns CDR1 GTSNPN and CDR2 SVGIG (reference sequence). CDR3 sequence: CAWSGGQGLKTYEQYF. Written as DNA, the CDR3 is TGTGCCTGGAGTGGGGGACAAGGTTTAAAGACCTACGAGCAGTACTTC.

The chain combines TRBV19 with TRBJ1-5; 8 bases fit TRBD1. Trimming removed 4 bases from V and 5 bases from J; junction bases left unmatched: 4. Germline V gene sequence: CDR1 LNHDA, CDR2 SQIVND (reference sequence). This CDR3 has 14 amino acids. The CDR3 DNA sequence: TGTGCCAGTAGTACGGACAGGGAGGATCAGCCCCAGCATTTT. Its protein product is CASSTDREDQPQHF.

The chain employs TRBV5-6 and TRBJ1-1, with D perhaps TRBD1 (5 bases). V was pared by 3 bases and J by 0 bases, with 18 bases between. CDR1 SGHDT and CDR2 YYEEEE come from the germline V gene. The CDR3 has 17 residues. CDR3 protein: CASSYGSGSPLNTEAFF. DNA of the CDR3: TGTGCCAGCAGCTACGGCTCAGGGAGCCCTTTGAACACTGAAGCTTTCTTT.

The chain uses TRBV13 and TRBJ2-5; 11 bases agree with TRBD1. The germline V gene encodes CDR1 PRHDT and CDR2 FYEKMQ (reference sequence). V lost 5 bases, J lost 3 bases, and 5 bases stayed unmatched. CDR3 length: 15 amino acids. The CDR3 sequence: CASSNRDRGEETQYF. The CDR3 bases are TGTGCCAGCAGCAATAGGGACAGGGGGGAAGAGACCCAGTACTTC. Full variable domain (outside the CDR3, taken from reference TRBV13 and TRBJ2-5): AAGVIQSPRHLIKEKRETATLKCYPIPRHDTVYWYQQGPGQDPQFLISFYEKMQSDKGSIPDRFSAQQFSDYHSELNMSSLELGDSALYFCASSNRDRGEETQYFGPGTRLLVL.